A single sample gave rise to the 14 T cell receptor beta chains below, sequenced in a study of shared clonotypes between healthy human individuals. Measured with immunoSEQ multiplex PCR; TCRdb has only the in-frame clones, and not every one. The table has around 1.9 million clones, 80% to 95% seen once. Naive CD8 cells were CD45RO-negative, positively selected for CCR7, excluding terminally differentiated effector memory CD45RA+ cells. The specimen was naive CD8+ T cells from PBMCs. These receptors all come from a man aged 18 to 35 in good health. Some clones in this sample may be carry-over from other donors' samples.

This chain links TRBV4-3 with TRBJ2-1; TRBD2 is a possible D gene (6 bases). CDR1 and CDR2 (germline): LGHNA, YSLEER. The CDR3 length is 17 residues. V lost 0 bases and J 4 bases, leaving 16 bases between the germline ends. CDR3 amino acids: CASSQDSGNPLYNEQFF. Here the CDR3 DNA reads TGCGCCAGCAGCCAAGATAGCGGAAATCCCCTATACAATGAGCAGTTCTTC.

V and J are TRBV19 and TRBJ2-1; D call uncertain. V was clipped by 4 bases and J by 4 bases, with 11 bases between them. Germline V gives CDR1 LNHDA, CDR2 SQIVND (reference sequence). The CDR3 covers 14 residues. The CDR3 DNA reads TGTGCCAGTAGTACCCCCGACTCGTACAATGAGCAGTTCTTC. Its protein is CASSTPDSYNEQFF.

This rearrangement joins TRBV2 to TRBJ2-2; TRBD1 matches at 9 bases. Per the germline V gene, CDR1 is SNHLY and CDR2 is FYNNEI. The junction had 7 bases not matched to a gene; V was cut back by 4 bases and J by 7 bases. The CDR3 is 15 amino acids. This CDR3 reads CASSVTGGLSGELFF. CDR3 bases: TGTGCCAGCAGTGTTACAGGGGGCTTAAGCGGGGAGCTGTTTTTT.

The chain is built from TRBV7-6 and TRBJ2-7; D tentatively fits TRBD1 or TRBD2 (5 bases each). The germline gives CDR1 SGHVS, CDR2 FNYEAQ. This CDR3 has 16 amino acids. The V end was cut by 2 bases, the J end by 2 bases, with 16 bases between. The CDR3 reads CASSLPRDGQTYEQYF. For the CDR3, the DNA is TGTGCCAGCAGCTTACCCCGGGACGGACAAACCTACGAGCAGTACTTC.

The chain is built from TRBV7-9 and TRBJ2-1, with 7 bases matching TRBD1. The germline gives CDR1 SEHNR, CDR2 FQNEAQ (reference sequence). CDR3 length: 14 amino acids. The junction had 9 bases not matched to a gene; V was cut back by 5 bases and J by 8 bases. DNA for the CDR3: TGTGCCAGCAGCCACAGGACAGGAATGGATGAGCAGTTCTTC. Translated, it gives CASSHRTGMDEQFF.

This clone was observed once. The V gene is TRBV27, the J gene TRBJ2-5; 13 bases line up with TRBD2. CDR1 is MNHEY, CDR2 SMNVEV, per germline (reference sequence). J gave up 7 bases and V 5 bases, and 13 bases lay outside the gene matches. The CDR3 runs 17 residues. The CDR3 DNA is TGTGCCAGCAGTATAATCGGGACTAGCGGGACCTCCGGGACCCAGTACTTC. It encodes CASSIIGTSGTSGTQYF.

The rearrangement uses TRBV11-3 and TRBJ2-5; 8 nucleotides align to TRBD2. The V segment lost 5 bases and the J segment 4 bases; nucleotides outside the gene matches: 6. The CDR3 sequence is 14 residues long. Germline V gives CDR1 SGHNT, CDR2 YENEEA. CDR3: CASSQRESPETQYF. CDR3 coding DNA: TGTGCCAGCAGCCAGCGGGAGAGCCCAGAGACCCAGTACTTC.

The CDR3 protein is CAWKATRLAGNEQFF. The DNA for the CDR3 is TGTGCCTGGAAGGCCACCAGACTAGCGGGGAATGAGCAGTTCTTC. This chain connects TRBV30 to TRBJ2-1, with 11 bases lining up with TRBD2. Germline CDR1 and CDR2: GTSNPN and SVGIG (reference sequence). This CDR3 contains 15 residues. Losses at the gene ends were 4 bases for V and 7 bases for J; bases not matched to a gene: 9.

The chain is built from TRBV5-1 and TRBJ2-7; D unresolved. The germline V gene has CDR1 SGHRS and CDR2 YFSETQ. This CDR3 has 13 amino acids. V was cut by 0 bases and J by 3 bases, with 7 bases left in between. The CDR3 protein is CASSLDLGYEQYF. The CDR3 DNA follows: TGCGCCAGCAGCTTGGACTTAGGCTACGAGCAGTACTTC. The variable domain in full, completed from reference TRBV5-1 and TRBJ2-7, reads KAGVTQTPRYLIKTRGQQVTLSCSPISGHRSVSWYQQTPGQGLQFLFEYFSETQRNKGNFPGRFSGRQFSNSRSEMNVSTLELGDSALYLCASSLDLGYEQYFGPGTRLTVT.

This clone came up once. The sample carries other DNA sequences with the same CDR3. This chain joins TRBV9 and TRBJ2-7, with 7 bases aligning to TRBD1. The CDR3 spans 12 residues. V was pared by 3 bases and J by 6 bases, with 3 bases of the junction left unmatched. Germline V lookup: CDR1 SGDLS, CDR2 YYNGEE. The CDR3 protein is CASSAAGGEQYF. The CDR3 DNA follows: TGTGCCAGCAGCGCCGCAGGGGGCGAGCAGTACTTC.

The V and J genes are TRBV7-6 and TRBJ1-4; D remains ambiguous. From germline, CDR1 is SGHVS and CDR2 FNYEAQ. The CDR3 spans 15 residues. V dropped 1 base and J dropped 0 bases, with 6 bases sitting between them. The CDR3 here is CASSLVGATNEKLFF. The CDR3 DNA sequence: TGTGCCAGCAGCTTAGTTGGAGCAACTAATGAAAAACTGTTTTTT.

CDR3 DNA sequence: TGTGCCAGCAGTCCACATCCCTCCAGGGCTACGCAGTATTTT. As protein: CASSPHPSRATQYF. The chain is built from TRBV28 and TRBJ2-3; D possibly corresponds to TRBD1 (5 bases). CDR3 length equals 14 residues. Germline CDR1 reads MDHEN; CDR2 reads SYDVKM. V dropped 5 bases and J dropped 8 bases, with 17 bases sitting between them. Using reference TRBV28 and TRBJ2-3 for the parts outside the CDR3, the full variable domain is DVKVTQSSRYLVKRTGEKVFLECVQDMDHENMFWYRQDPGLGLRLIYFSYDVKMKEKGDIPEGYSVSREKKERFSLILESASTNQTSMYLCASSPHPSRATQYFGPGTRLTVL.

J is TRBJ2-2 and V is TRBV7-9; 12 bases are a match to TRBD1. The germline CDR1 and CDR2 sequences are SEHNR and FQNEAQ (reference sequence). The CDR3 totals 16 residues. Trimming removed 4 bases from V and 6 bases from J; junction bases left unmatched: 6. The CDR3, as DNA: TGTGCCAGCAGCTCGCCGGGACAGGGGGCATCCGGGGAGCTGTTTTTT. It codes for CASSSPGQGASGELFF.

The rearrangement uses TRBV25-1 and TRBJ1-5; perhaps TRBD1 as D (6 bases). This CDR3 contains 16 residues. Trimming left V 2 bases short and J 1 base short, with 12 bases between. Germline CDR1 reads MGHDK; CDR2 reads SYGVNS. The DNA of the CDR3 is TGTGCCAGCAGTGAACTCAGTCAGGGGAGCAATCAGCCCCAGCATTTT. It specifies CASSELSQGSNQPQHF.